These 5 T cell receptor beta chains were sequenced from one sample in a study of blood T cell repertoires in COVID-19. Method: immunoSEQ multiplex PCR; TCRdb's copy keeps in-frame clones and lacks some. The table has about 110,000 clones, 71% seen once. Sequenced sample: peripheral blood. Receptor source: a human donor with acute or convalescent COVID-19. The donor label of this sample is uncertain.

In nucleotides, the CDR3 is TGCAGCGTCGCCGGACAGAGGGGTGAAAAACTGTTTTTT. It is translated as CSVAGQRGEKLFF. The V call is TRBV29-1, the J call TRBJ1-4; a weak D match, TRBD1 (6 bases). V was clipped by 6 bases and J by 7 bases, with 15 bases between them. The CDR3 extends over 13 amino acids. Germline V lookup: CDR1 SQVTM, CDR2 ANQGSEA.

The rearrangement links TRBV5-1 to TRBJ1-2; D ambiguous. Germline-derived CDR1 and CDR2 are SGHRS and YFSETQ. V was trimmed by 6 bases and J by 1 base, leaving 7 bases between them. The CDR3 extends over 12 amino acids. CDR3 in DNA: TGCGCCAGCAAACCAGATAACTATGGCTACACCTTC. This gives the protein CASKPDNYGYTF.

This CDR3 reads CATSRQGTDTQYF. CDR3 DNA: TGTGCCACCAGTAGACAGGGCACAGATACGCAGTATTTT. The V and J genes are TRBV24-1 and TRBJ2-3; possibly TRBD1 for D (6 bases). The CDR3 runs to 13 residues. Germline CDR1 is KGHDR and CDR2 is SFDVKD. V lost 6 bases to trimming and J lost 1 base, with 7 bases between them.

This clone qualifies as medium-sized (0.01 to 0.1%). The rearrangement joins TRBV18 to TRBJ2-5, with D perhaps matching TRBD2 (7 bases). Trimming took off 6 bases at V and 0 bases at J, with 14 bases between the two ends. The CDR3 is 15 amino acids. CDR1 and CDR2 from the germline V gene are KGHSH and LQKENI. CDR3 loop: CASSHGGQYQETQYF. The CDR3 region has the DNA TGTGCCAGCTCCCACGGGGGGCAGTACCAAGAGACCCAGTACTTC.

V usage is TRBV29-1 and J usage is TRBJ1-2; possible D gene TRBD1, 6 bases. The germline V gene encodes CDR1 SQVTM and CDR2 ANQGSEA. The CDR3 runs to 15 residues. The germline V and J ends were trimmed by 7 bases and 10 bases, with 28 bases remaining between them. The DNA of the CDR3 is TGCAGCGCCGCGGGCAGGGGCGCCCCTTTGATCGACTACACCTTC. Translating it yields CSAAGRGAPLIDYTF.